This T cell receptor (beta chain) was found in a study of CD8+CD57+ T cells in acquired aplastic anemia. Study-level information: Sorted CD4+ and CD8+ cell DNA averaged 3.2 ug. Study-level findings and limits: Simpson's diversity of CD8+ cells was not significantly different in patients compared with controls. Both patients and controls carried the same twenty-nine CD8+ CDR3 sequences.

The CDR3 totals 14 residues. CDR1 and CDR2 from the germline V gene are SNHLY and FYNNEI. For sequencing, patients were chosen who had shown expansion of CD8+CD57+ cells by flow cytometry. By the time of blood sampling, patients had still received no therapy. This clonotype was detected only a few times. Its antigen remains unknown. A junction end diverges from the germline sequence, so it may reflect a read error. The use of genomic DNA as template underpinned the TCR beta VDJ and CDR3 profiling. TCRdb used MiXCR to reprocess the reads, holding one entry per CDR3 protein. This table has 150,000 to 200,000 distinct CDR3 sequences, about 45% appearing once.

The receptor comes from a human donor with aplastic anemia. V usage is TRBV2 and J usage is TRBJ2-7; D may be TRBD2 (5 bases). Sequencing input: sorted CD4+, CD8+, or CD8+CD57+ T cells (not recorded which) from PBMCs. CDR3 in DNA: TGTGCCAGCAGCATCAACGGAGGTCGCTACGAGCAGTACTTT. Its translation: CASSINGGRYEQYF. Together with reference TRBV2 and TRBJ2-7, the CDR3 gives the full variable domain: EPEVTQTPSHQVTQMGQEVILRCVPISNHLYFYWYRQILGQKVEFLVSFYNNEISEKSEIFDDQFSVERPDGSNFTLKIRSTKLEDSAMYFCASSINGGRYEQYFGPGTRLTVT.